Listed below are T cell receptor beta chains from one sample, sequenced in a study of T cells in Graves' hyperthyroidism and ophthalmopathy. Each CDR3 protein is one row after TCRdb ran MiXCR on the multiplex PCR reads. Among more than 350,000 distinct CDR3 sequences, 15% were seen once, and the ten largest hold approximately 32%. Sequences were obtained from blood. The source of these receptors is a woman in her 30s with Graves' hyperthyroidism. Both conserved end residues are part of each CDR3. Fields, in order: V gene, clone size, CDR3 length, J gene, D gene, CDR3 DNA, CDR3 protein. The D gene is left open where the match is weak. Expanded clones are given a class, and other clones once, few, many or no size at all.

V gene: TRBV5-4
clone size: .
CDR3 length: 15
J gene: TRBJ2-1
D gene: TRBD2
CDR3 DNA: TGTGCCAGCAGGGACCGGACTAGCGGGAGTAATGAGCAGTTCTTC
CDR3 protein: CASRDRTSGSNEQFF

V gene: TRBV27
clone size: many
CDR3 length: 14
J gene: TRBJ2-7
D gene: TRBD1
CDR3 DNA: TGTGCCAGCAGCCCGACAGGGGTAATCGACGAGCAGTACTTC
CDR3 protein: CASSPTGVIDEQYF

V gene: TRBV4-1
clone size: many
CDR3 length: 17
J gene: TRBJ2-7
D gene: TRBD1
CDR3 DNA: TGCGCCAGCAGCCAACTGTCCGGGACAGGCCTCTCCTACGAGCAGTACTTC
CDR3 protein: CASSQLSGTGLSYEQYF

V gene: TRBV7-2
clone size: .
CDR3 length: 14
J gene: TRBJ1-2
D gene: .
CDR3 DNA: TGTGCCAGCAGCCGTGCGCAGGGAGGCTATGGCTACACCTTC
CDR3 protein: CASSRAQGGYGYTF

V gene: TRBV27
clone size: many
CDR3 length: 14
J gene: TRBJ2-7
D gene: TRBD2
CDR3 DNA: TGTGCCAGCAGTCCGCGGGGGTCAGCCTACGAGCAGTACTTC
CDR3 protein: CASSPRGSAYEQYF

V gene: TRBV28
clone size: .
CDR3 length: 15
J gene: TRBJ1-5
D gene: .
CDR3 DNA: TGTGCCAGCAGTTTGTACAGAAGGGGCAATCAGCCCCAGCATTTT
CDR3 protein: CASSLYRRGNQPQHF

V gene: TRBV6-1
clone size: many
CDR3 length: 14
J gene: TRBJ2-5
D gene: .
CDR3 DNA: TGTGCCAGCAGTCAACGATTGGGGAGCGAGACCCAGTACTTC
CDR3 protein: CASSQRLGSETQYF

V gene: TRBV7-9
clone size: many
CDR3 length: 12
J gene: TRBJ1-2
D gene: TRBD1
CDR3 DNA: TGTGCCAGCAGCTTCGAGGGGGCCGGCTACACCTTC
CDR3 protein: CASSFEGAGYTF

V gene: TRBV18
clone size: many
CDR3 length: 17
J gene: TRBJ2-2
D gene: TRBD1
CDR3 DNA: TGTGCCAGCTCAGCGACAGGGGGCGCGCCGAACACCGGGGAGCTGTTTTTT
CDR3 protein: CASSATGGAPNTGELFF

V gene: TRBV28
clone size: many
CDR3 length: 16
J gene: TRBJ2-5
D gene: TRBD1
CDR3 DNA: TGTGCCAGCAGTACCGGACAGGGGGCGTCCCAAGAGACCCAGTACTTC
CDR3 protein: CASSTGQGASQETQYF

V gene: TRBV18
clone size: many
CDR3 length: 11
J gene: TRBJ1-2
D gene: .
CDR3 DNA: TGTGCCAGCGGACGGGATTATGGCTACACCTTC
CDR3 protein: CASGRDYGYTF

V gene: TRBV7-9
clone size: many
CDR3 length: 14
J gene: TRBJ2-1
D gene: .
CDR3 DNA: TGTGCCAGCAGCTTAGTCGCTGTTTCCAATGAGCAGTTCTTC
CDR3 protein: CASSLVAVSNEQFF

V gene: TRBV19
clone size: few
CDR3 length: 13
J gene: TRBJ2-3
D gene: TRBD2
CDR3 DNA: TGTGCCAGTAGTATAGGGCGGGGGGATACGCAGTATTTT
CDR3 protein: CASSIGRGDTQYF

V gene: TRBV6-1
clone size: few
CDR3 length: 14
J gene: TRBJ2-2
D gene: TRBD2
CDR3 DNA: TGTGCCAGCAGCACGGGGGGGGGGAACGGGGAGCTGTTTTTT
CDR3 protein: CASSTGGGNGELFF